This record looks at one TCR beta chain sequence and its context. The data derive from a study of blood T cell repertoires in COVID-19. The wider study: The United States, Italy and Spain were the sources of the acute and convalescent COVID-19 samples. From T cells, B-cell-depleted T cells, or PBMCs came the material, which was cDNA or gDNA.

The data were produced by immunoSEQ multiplex PCR, yet TCRdb's version contains in-frame clones alone and is incomplete. The data contain some 250,000 clones, 86% of them seen just once; the ten biggest clones take up less than 8%. The TCR was taken from a man aged 55 to 70 with acute or convalescent COVID-19. Sequenced: peripheral blood.

This CDR3 reads CSASWDRGEWTDTQYF. In DNA form, the CDR3 reads TGCAGTGCTAGTTGGGACAGGGGTGAGTGGACAGATACGCAGTATTTT. The gene calls are TRBV20-1 and TRBJ2-3, with TRBD1 matching 10 bases. CDR1 DFQATT and CDR2 SNEGSKA come from the germline V gene (reference sequence). There are 16 residues in the CDR3. J gave up 3 bases and V 3 bases, and 9 bases lay outside the gene matches.